The 31 T cell receptor beta chains in this list originate from one sample, sequenced in a study of T-cell reconstitution after alpha-beta-depleted transplantation in children. As it was prepared, the TCRbeta library received unique molecular identifiers. From the PCR reads, TCRdb called clonotypes with MiXCR, one entry per CDR3 protein. Among 200,000 or so distinct CDR3 sequences listed, about 8.2% were seen once. The sequencing used PBMCs, mostly from graft donor cells, collected 360 days after TCRalphabeta/CD19-depleted stem cell transplant. Receptor source: a male patient under 10 years old who had a stem cell transplant for acute myeloid leukemia, so the T cells may come from the graft donor.

V gene TRBV11-3 combines with J gene TRBJ2-5, with D uncertain. The CDR3 sequence is 13 residues long. Trimming cost V 2 bases and J 5 bases, with 9 bases left between them. Germline V gene lookup returns CDR1 SGHNT and CDR2 YENEEA. For the CDR3, the DNA is TGTGCCAGCAGCTTAAGGCCCTCGGAGACCCAGTACTTC. Protein: CASSLRPSETQYF. The whole variable domain, filled in from reference TRBV11-3 and TRBJ2-5, reads EAGVVQSPRYKIIEKKQPVAFWCNPISGHNTLYWYLQNLGQGPELLIRYENEEAVDDSQLPKDRFSAERLKGVDSTLKIQPAELGDSAVYLCASSLRPSETQYFGPGTRLLVL.

This chain connects TRBV6-5 to TRBJ2-2; 7 nucleotides agree with TRBD1. V gave up 6 bases and J gave up 0 bases; unmatched junction bases: 4. CDR3 length: 15 residues. Germline V gives CDR1 MNHEY, CDR2 SVGAGI. The CDR3 DNA reads as TGTGCCAGCAGGTACAGGGGACCGAACACCGGGGAGCTGTTTTTT. Protein sequence: CASRYRGPNTGELFF.

This clonotype showed up many times. The rearrangement links TRBV12-3 or TRBV12-4 to TRBJ1-6; D is unclear. There are 15 residues in the CDR3. V was trimmed by 3 bases and J by 3 bases, leaving 9 bases between them. The CDR3 protein is CASSFGNSYNSPLHF. The CDR3 DNA reads as TGTGCCAGCAGTTTTGGGAACAGCTATAATTCACCCCTCCACTTT.

This clonotype was recorded many times. The chain couples TRBV7-2 to TRBJ2-1; no reliable D call. This CDR3 is 14 amino acids long. Germline V gives CDR1 SGHTA, CDR2 FQGNSA. V lost 5 bases and J lost 2, with 10 bases in between. The CDR3 here is CASSQLATYNEQFF. The CDR3 DNA sequence: TGTGCCAGCAGCCAACTGGCTACCTACAATGAGCAGTTCTTC.

This clonotype has ten or more counts. The chain joins TRBV21-1 to TRBJ1-2; no DNA check was done on the table's D call, TRBD1. TRBV21-1 is deemed a pseudogene. The CDR3 sequence is 15 residues long. CDR3 amino acids: CASSKEMGEDYGYTF. The CDR3 bases are TGTGCCAGCAGCAAAGAGATGGGCGAAGACTATGGCTACACCTTC.

This clonotype was counted a few times. V is TRBV14 and J is TRBJ1-2; D uncertain. Germline V gene data show CDR1 as SGHDN and CDR2 as FVKESK. V was trimmed by 0 bases and J by 4 bases, leaving 12 bases between them. The CDR3 sequence is 15 residues long. DNA for the CDR3: TGTGCCAGCAGCCAAGATTTTACGGCGGTCTATGGCTACACCTTC. This encodes CASSQDFTAVYGYTF.

Many counts were recorded for this clonotype. The CDR3 loop is CASSYGGQVEQYV. In nucleotides, the CDR3 is TGTGCCAGCAGTTACGGAGGACAGGTCGAGCAGTACGTC. V is TRBV6-6 and J is TRBJ2-7; 7 bases match TRBD1. The CDR3 has 13 residues. Per germline, CDR1 MNHNY and CDR2 SVGAGI (reference sequence). Losses at the gene ends were 2 bases for V and 6 bases for J; bases not matched to a gene: 4.

This clonotype occurred many times. The V and J genes are TRBV3-1 and TRBJ2-7; D remains unclear. This CDR3 has 14 residues. V was clipped by 1 base and J by 4 bases, with 11 bases between them. Germline lookup yields CDR1 LGHDT and CDR2 YNNKEL (reference sequence). CDR3 in amino acids: CASSQGPHVYEQYV. For the CDR3, the DNA is TGTGCCAGCAGCCAAGGACCACACGTTTACGAGCAGTACGTC.

CDR3 sequence: CATSRERPSREQYV. The CDR3 DNA reads as TGTGCCACCAGCAGAGAGCGGCCGTCGCGGGAGCAGTACGTC. The genes are TRBV15 and TRBJ2-7, with D hard to call. The CDR3 extends over 14 amino acids. Germline V gene data show CDR1 as LNHNV and CDR2 as YYDKDF (reference sequence). V was shortened by 0 bases and J by 7 bases, with 13 bases between the two germline ends.

Many counts were recorded for this clonotype. The rearrangement links TRBV7-9 to TRBJ2-4; the match to TRBD1 covers 8 bases. With 2 bases clipped from V and 2 bases from J, the junction kept 2 bases outside the gene matches. The germline CDR1 and CDR2 sequences are SEHNR and FQNEAQ (reference sequence). CDR3 length: 15 amino acids. The DNA for the CDR3 is TGTGCCAGCAGCTTACAGGGGGCATCCAAAAACATTCAGTACTTC. Its translation is CASSLQGASKNIQYF.

In this sample, this clonotype turned up a few times. This chain connects TRBV5-1 to TRBJ2-1; 7 bases match TRBD2. Trimming at V came to 0 bases and at J to 7 bases, leaving 4 bases not matched to a gene. From germline, CDR1 is SGHRS and CDR2 YFSETQ. The CDR3 has 14 residues. CDR3 sequence: CASSLAQGGNEQFF. The CDR3 bases are TGCGCCAGCAGCTTGGCGCAGGGAGGGAATGAGCAGTTCTTC.

This clonotype has ten or more counts. The CDR3 protein is CASSLETSGWSSYNEQFF. The CDR3 region has the DNA TGTGCCAGCAGCTTAGAAACTAGCGGGTGGAGCTCCTACAATGAGCAGTTCTTC. The genes are TRBV11-2 and TRBJ2-1; 9 bases are shared with TRBD2. CDR1 is SGHAT, CDR2 FQNNGV, per germline. V dropped 0 bases and J dropped 0; count of bases not matched to a gene: 6. The CDR3 contains 18 residues.

The chain is built from TRBV10-3 and TRBJ2-3; D perhaps matches TRBD2 (6 bases). The CDR3 extends over 15 amino acids. The V end lost 6 bases, the J end lost 0 bases, and 13 bases lay between the germline ends. CDR1 is ENHRY, CDR2 SYGVKD, per germline. This chain's CDR3 is CAISRTNPSTDTQYF. For the CDR3, the DNA is TGTGCCATCAGCCGGACTAACCCTAGCACAGATACGCAGTATTTT.

This chain links TRBV9 with TRBJ2-3, with TRBD2 identical over 9 bases. In germline, CDR1 is SGDLS, CDR2 YYNGEE. Trimming took 2 bases from V and 4 from J; bases not matched to a gene: 11. The CDR3 extends over 17 amino acids. CDR3 amino acids: CASSVARLAGLADTQYF. In DNA form, the CDR3 reads TGTGCCAGCAGCGTCGCTAGGCTAGCGGGGTTGGCAGATACGCAGTATTTT.

This clonotype was observed a few times. The V and J genes are TRBV7-6 and TRBJ2-1; TRBD2 agrees at 12 bases. There are 16 residues in the CDR3. Germline V CDR1 and CDR2: SGHVS, FNYEAQ. The V segment lost 5 bases and the J segment 3 bases; nucleotides outside the gene matches: 5. The CDR3 DNA reads TGTGCCAGCAGCCCCCGGACTAGCGGGATCTACAATGAGCAGTTCTTC. It encodes CASSPRTSGIYNEQFF.

This clonotype was recorded at least ten times. V gene TRBV20-1 combines with J gene TRBJ1-4; 8 bases agree with TRBD1. V shed 2 bases and J 6 bases; nucleotides not matched to a gene: 8. The germline CDR1 and CDR2 sequences are DFQATT and SNEGSKA (reference sequence). CDR3 length: 15 amino acids. The CDR3 bases are TGCAGTGCTAGACCCCCGACAGGGGTCGATGAAAAACTGTTTTTT. Protein sequence: CSARPPTGVDEKLFF.

This clonotype occurred many times. The chain has TRBV29-1 and TRBJ2-3, with D uncertain. The CDR3 is 11 residues long. CDR1 is SQVTM and CDR2 is ANQGSEA in the germline V gene. Trimming took off 6 bases at V and 3 bases at J, with 7 bases between the two ends. The CDR3 region is CSVDVTDTQYF. The CDR3 DNA sequence: TGCAGCGTAGACGTTACAGATACGCAGTATTTT.

This clonotype showed up just a few times. The CDR3 DNA sequence: TGTGCCACCAGTGATTCGGCTTACAATGAGCAGTTCTTC. Protein sequence: CATSDSAYNEQFF. The V and J genes are TRBV24-1 and TRBJ2-1; D gene unclear. Trimming shortened V by 2 bases and J by 4 bases, and 5 bases separated the two germline ends. CDR1 KGHDR and CDR2 SFDVKD come from the germline V gene. CDR3 length equals 13 residues.

This clonotype was observed many times. V usage is TRBV20-1 and J usage is TRBJ2-7; D is uncertain. Germline CDR1 is DFQATT and CDR2 is SNEGSKA (reference sequence). V gave up 4 bases and J gave up 0 bases, with 7 bases separating them. CDR3 length: 12 amino acids. The CDR3 nucleotides read TGCAGTGCTACTGAGGTCTCCTACGAGCAGTACTTC. It is translated as CSATEVSYEQYF.

The gene calls are TRBV20-1 and TRBJ2-7; 8 positions agree with TRBD1. The CDR3 has 15 residues. Looked up from germline, CDR1 is DFQATT and CDR2 is SNEGSKA (reference sequence). Trimming removed 1 base from V and 3 bases from J; junction bases left unmatched: 8. In DNA, the CDR3 is TGCAGTGCTAGAGGGGCACAGGGGGACTTCTACGAGCAGTACTTC. Protein sequence: CSARGAQGDFYEQYF.

The genes are TRBV7-9 and TRBJ2-2; D is perhaps TRBD1 (5 bases). CDR1 is SEHNR and CDR2 is FQNEAQ in the germline V gene (reference sequence). This CDR3 contains 14 residues. V was trimmed by 5 bases and J by 5 bases, leaving 12 bases between them. CDR3: CASSPDRRTGELFF. The CDR3, as DNA: TGTGCCAGCAGCCCAGACAGACGGACCGGGGAGCTGTTTTTT.

In its sample, this clonotype was seen many times. The chain couples TRBV12-3 or TRBV12-4 to TRBJ1-2; D gene unclear. Trimming pared 3 bases from V and 1 base from J, leaving 9 bases between. CDR3 length equals 14 residues. CDR3 amino acids: CASSFRSRNYGYTF. The CDR3 coding sequence is TGTGCCAGCAGTTTTCGCAGTCGTAACTATGGCTACACCTTC.

This chain connects TRBV10-2 to TRBJ2-6; D call uncertain. V dropped 3 bases and J dropped 0 bases, with 3 bases sitting between them. The CDR3 spans 14 residues. Per germline, CDR1 WSHSY and CDR2 SAAADI. CDR3: CASSESSGANVLTF. In DNA, the CDR3 is TGCGCCAGCAGTGAAAGCTCTGGGGCCAACGTCCTGACTTTC.

This clonotype was seen at least ten times. The J gene is TRBJ1-5, the V gene TRBV7-3; D unclear. The CDR3 is made up of 13 amino acids. CDR1 is SGHTA and CDR2 is FQGTGA in the germline V gene. V lost 0 bases and J lost 6, with 6 bases in between. The CDR3, as DNA: TGTGCCAGCAGCTTAACGTCGGGTCAGCCCCAGCATTTT. Its translation: CASSLTSGQPQHF.

The table lists this clonotype with a few counts. This chain connects TRBV3-1 to TRBJ2-3, with 9 nucleotides matching TRBD1. Germline assignment: CDR1 LGHDT and CDR2 YNNKEL (reference sequence). V gave up 4 bases and J gave up 6 bases; unmatched junction bases: 5. The length of the CDR3 is 14 residues. The CDR3, as DNA: TGTGCCAGCAGCCGGACAGGGACAGGGGATACGCAGTATTTT. It encodes CASSRTGTGDTQYF.

CDR3 sequence (DNA): TGCGCCAGCAGCGGAGAGAGCCCCCGTTTCTACGAGCAGTACTTC. It encodes CASSGESPRFYEQYF. V is TRBV5-1 and J is TRBJ2-7; no definite D call. The CDR3 covers 15 residues. Germline V CDR1 and CDR2: SGHRS, YFSETQ. Trimming cost V 4 bases and J 3 bases, with 17 bases left between them.

This clonotype was seen a handful of times. The genes are TRBV10-3 and TRBJ2-1; 10 bases fit TRBD2. Germline V gives CDR1 ENHRY, CDR2 SYGVKD. The J segment lost 5 bases and the V segment lost 4 bases, leaving 14 bases of the junction unmatched. CDR3 length equals 18 residues. The CDR3: CAISGRLAGVGPNNEQFF. The DNA for the CDR3 is TGTGCCATCAGTGGGAGACTAGCGGGCGTCGGGCCAAACAATGAGCAGTTCTTC.

Many counts were recorded for this clonotype. J is TRBJ2-5 and V is TRBV12-3 or TRBV12-4; D is perhaps TRBD2 (5 bases). The CDR3 loop spans 14 amino acids. The V end was cut by 4 bases, the J end by 3 bases, with 12 bases between. The CDR3 is CASSYNLGEETQYF. The CDR3 region has the DNA TGTGCCAGCAGTTATAATCTCGGGGAAGAGACCCAGTACTTC.

This clonotype showed up just a few times. V and J are TRBV4-1 and TRBJ2-5; 10 bases align to TRBD2. With V trimmed by 4 bases and J by 5 bases, 7 bases remained unmatched. There are 15 residues in the CDR3. Germline assignment: CDR1 MGHRA and CDR2 YSYEKL. The CDR3 bases are TGCGCCAGCAGCCTTGGACTAGCGGAGAGGGAGACCCAGTACTTC. This encodes CASSLGLAERETQYF.

This clonotype came up many times. V usage is TRBV7-9 and J usage is TRBJ1-2; a possible D gene is TRBD1 (6 bases). CDR1 is SEHNR and CDR2 is FQNEAQ in the germline V gene (reference sequence). This CDR3 has 13 residues. With 7 bases removed from V and 8 bases from J, the gap between germline ends came to 17 bases. The CDR3 loop is CASTPGGADGYTF. The CDR3 DNA reads TGTGCCAGCACCCCGGGGGGGGCAGACGGCTACACCTTC.

This clonotype came up a few times. V usage is TRBV9 and J usage is TRBJ2-2; 9 bases are shared with TRBD2. The CDR3 covers 19 residues. In germline, CDR1 is SGDLS, CDR2 YYNGEE. V dropped 4 bases and J dropped 3; count of bases not matched to a gene: 16. This chain's CDR3 is CASSPRELAGRIYTGELFF. As DNA, the CDR3 is TGTGCCAGCAGCCCTCGGGAGCTAGCGGGGAGAATATACACCGGGGAGCTGTTTTTT.